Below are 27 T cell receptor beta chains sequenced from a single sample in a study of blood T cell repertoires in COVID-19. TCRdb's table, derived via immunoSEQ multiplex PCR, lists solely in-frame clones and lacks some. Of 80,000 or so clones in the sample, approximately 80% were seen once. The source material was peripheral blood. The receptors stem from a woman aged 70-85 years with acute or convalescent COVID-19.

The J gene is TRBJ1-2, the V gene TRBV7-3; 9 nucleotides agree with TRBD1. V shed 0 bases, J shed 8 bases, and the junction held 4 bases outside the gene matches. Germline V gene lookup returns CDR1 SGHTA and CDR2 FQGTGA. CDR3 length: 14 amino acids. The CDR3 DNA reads TGTGCCAGCAGCTTAACCGGGACAGGGTTAGGCTACACCTTC. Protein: CASSLTGTGLGYTF.

CDR3 in DNA: TGTGCCAGCAGCCAAGCCGGGGGAAATGAGCAGTTCTTC. Its translation is CASSQAGGNEQFF. The V gene is TRBV3-1 (or the pseudogene TRBV3-2), the J gene TRBJ2-1; weak D call: TRBD2 (6 bases). The germline V and J ends were trimmed by 1 base and 7 bases, with 8 bases remaining between them. The V gene's germline CDR1 is LGHDT and CDR2 YNNKEL (reference sequence). The CDR3 extends over 13 amino acids.

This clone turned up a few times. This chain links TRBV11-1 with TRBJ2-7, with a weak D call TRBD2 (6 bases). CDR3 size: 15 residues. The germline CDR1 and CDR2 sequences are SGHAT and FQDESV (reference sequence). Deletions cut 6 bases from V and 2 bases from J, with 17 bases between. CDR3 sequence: CASRVSPRETYEQYF. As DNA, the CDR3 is TGTGCCAGCAGGGTTTCTCCACGGGAGACCTACGAGCAGTACTTC.

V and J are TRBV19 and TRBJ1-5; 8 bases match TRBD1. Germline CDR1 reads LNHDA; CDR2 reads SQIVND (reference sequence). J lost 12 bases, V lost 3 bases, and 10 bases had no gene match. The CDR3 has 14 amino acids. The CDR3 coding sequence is TGTGCCAGTAGTATCGGGACAGGCCGGTATTACCAGCATTTT. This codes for CASSIGTGRYYQHF.

The CDR3 reads CASSQAPDSPLHF. CDR3 sequence (DNA): TGTGCCAGCAGCCAAGCCCCAGATTCACCCCTCCACTTT. V usage is TRBV14 and J usage is TRBJ1-6; D is undetermined. CDR1 and CDR2 (germline): SGHDN, FVKESK. V gave up 1 base and J gave up 8 bases, with 6 bases separating them. This CDR3 spans 13 amino acids. Full variable domain (outside the CDR3, taken from reference TRBV14 and TRBJ1-6): EAGVTQFPSHSVIEKGQTVTLRCDPISGHDNLYWYRRVMGKEIKFLLHFVKESKQDESGMPNNRFLAERTGGTYSTLKVQPAELEDSGVYFCASSQAPDSPLHFGNGTRLTVT.

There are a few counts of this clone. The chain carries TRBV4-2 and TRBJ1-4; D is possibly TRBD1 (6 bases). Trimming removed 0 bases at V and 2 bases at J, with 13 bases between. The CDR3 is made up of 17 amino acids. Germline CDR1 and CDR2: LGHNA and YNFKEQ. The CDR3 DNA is TGTGCCAGCAGCCAAGATCCAGCAGGGGCGACTAATGAAAAACTGTTTTTT. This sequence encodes CASSQDPAGATNEKLFF.

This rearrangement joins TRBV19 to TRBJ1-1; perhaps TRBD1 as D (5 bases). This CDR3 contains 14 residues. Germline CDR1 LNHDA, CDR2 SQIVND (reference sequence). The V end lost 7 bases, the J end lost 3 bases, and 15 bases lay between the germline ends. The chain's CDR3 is CASIKSRADTEAFF. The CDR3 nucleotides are TGTGCCAGTATTAAGAGCAGGGCCGACACTGAAGCTTTCTTT.

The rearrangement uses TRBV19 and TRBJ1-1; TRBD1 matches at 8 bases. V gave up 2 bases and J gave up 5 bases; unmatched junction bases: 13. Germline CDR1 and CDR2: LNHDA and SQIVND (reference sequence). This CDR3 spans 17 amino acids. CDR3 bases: TGTGCCAGTAGTATATCAGGGACAGGAGACTGGGGGACTGAAGCTTTCTTT. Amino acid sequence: CASSISGTGDWGTEAFF.

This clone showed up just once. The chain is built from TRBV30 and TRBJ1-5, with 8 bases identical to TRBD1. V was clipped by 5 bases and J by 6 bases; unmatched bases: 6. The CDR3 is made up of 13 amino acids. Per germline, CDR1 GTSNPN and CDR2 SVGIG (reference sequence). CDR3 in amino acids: CAWGQGLGQPQHF. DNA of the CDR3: TGTGCCTGGGGACAGGGTCTGGGTCAGCCCCAGCATTTT.

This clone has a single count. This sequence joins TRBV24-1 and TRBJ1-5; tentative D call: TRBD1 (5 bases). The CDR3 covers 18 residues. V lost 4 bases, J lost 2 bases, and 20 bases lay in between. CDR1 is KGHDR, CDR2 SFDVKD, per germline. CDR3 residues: CATSESQGIPFGNQPQHF. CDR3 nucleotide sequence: TGTGCCACCAGTGAGTCCCAGGGAATCCCGTTTGGCAATCAGCCCCAGCATTTT.

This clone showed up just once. The CDR3 loop is CASSLDSSTGELFF. CDR3 nucleotide sequence: TGTGCCAGCAGCTTAGATTCCAGCACCGGGGAGCTGTTTTTT. This chain uses TRBV7-2 with TRBJ2-2; no clear D gene. The CDR3 spans 14 residues. Germline V gene lookup returns CDR1 SGHTA and CDR2 FQGNSA. V was cut by 1 base and J by 4 bases, with 7 bases left in between.

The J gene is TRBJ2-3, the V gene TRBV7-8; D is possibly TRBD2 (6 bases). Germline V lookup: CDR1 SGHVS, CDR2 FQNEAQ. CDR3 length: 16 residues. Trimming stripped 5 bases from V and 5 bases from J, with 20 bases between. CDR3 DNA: TGTGCCAGCAGCCCCATGGGGGGAGCGGCGAGAGATACGCAGTATTTT. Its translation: CASSPMGGAARDTQYF. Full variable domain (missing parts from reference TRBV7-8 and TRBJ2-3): GAGVSQSPRYKVAKRGQDVALRCDPISGHVSLFWYQQALGQGPEFLTYFQNEAQLDKSGLPSDRFFAERPEGSVSTLKIQRTQQEDSAVYLCASSPMGGAARDTQYFGPGTRLTVL.

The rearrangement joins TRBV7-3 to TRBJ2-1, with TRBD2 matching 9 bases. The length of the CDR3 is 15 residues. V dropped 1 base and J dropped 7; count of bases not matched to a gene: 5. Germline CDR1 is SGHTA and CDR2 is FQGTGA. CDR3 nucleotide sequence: TGTGCCAGCAGCTTAAGGCTAGCGGGACAAAATGAGCAGTTCTTC. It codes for CASSLRLAGQNEQFF. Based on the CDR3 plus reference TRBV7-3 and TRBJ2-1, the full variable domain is GAGVSQTPSNKVTEKGKYVELRCDPISGHTALYWYRQSLGQGPEFLIYFQGTGAADDSGLPNDRFFAVRPEGSVSTLKIQRTERGDSAVYLCASSLRLAGQNEQFFGPGTRLTVL.

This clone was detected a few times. The CDR3 reads CASSPRTSGTYNEQFF. The DNA of the CDR3 is TGTGCCAGCAGCCCACGGACTAGCGGGACTTACAATGAGCAGTTCTTC. The chain combines TRBV7-9 with TRBJ2-1; 12 bases fit TRBD2. V shed 5 bases, J shed 4 bases, and the junction held 6 bases outside the gene matches. The V gene's germline CDR1 is SEHNR and CDR2 FQNEAQ (reference sequence). The CDR3 consists of 16 residues.

DNA for the CDR3: TGTGCCAGCAGGGGTCAGGGGGCATTCGAAAAACTGTTTTTT. It specifies CASRGQGAFEKLFF. V gene TRBV7-9 combines with J gene TRBJ1-4, with 8 bases fitting TRBD1. Germline V gene lookup returns CDR1 SEHNR and CDR2 FQNEAQ (reference sequence). The ends lost 6 bases at V and 8 bases at J; junction bases unmatched: 8. The CDR3 loop spans 14 amino acids.

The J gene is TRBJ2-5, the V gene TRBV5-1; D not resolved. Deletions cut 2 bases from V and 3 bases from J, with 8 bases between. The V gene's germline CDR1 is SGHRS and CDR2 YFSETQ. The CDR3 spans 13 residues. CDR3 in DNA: TGCGCCAGCAGCTTCCAGGTAGAAGAGACCCAGTACTTC. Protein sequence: CASSFQVEETQYF.

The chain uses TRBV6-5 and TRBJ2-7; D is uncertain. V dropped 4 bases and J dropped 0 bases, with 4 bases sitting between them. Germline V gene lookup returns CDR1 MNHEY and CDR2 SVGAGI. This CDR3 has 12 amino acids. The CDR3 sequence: CASSSSSYEQYF. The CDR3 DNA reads TGTGCCAGCAGTTCCAGCTCCTACGAGCAGTACTTC.

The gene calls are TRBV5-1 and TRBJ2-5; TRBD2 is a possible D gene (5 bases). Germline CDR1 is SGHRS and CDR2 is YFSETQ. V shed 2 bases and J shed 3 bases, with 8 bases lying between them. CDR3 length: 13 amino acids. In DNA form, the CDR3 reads TGCGCCAGCAGCTTCCGGGAAGAAGAGACCCAGTACTTC. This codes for CASSFREEETQYF.

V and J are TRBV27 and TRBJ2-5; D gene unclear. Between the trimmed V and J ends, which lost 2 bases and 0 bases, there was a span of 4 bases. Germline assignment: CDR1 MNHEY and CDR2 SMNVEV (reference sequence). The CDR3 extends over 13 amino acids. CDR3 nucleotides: TGTGCCAGCAGTTTACTTCACCAAGAGACCCAGTACTTC. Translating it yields CASSLLHQETQYF.

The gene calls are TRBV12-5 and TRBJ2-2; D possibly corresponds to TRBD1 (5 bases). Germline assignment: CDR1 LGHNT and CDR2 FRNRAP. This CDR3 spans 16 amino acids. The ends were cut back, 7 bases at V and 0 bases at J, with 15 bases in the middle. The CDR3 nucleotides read TGTGCTAGTGATATAGACAGACTCCCGAACACCGGGGAGCTGTTTTTT. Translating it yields CASDIDRLPNTGELFF.

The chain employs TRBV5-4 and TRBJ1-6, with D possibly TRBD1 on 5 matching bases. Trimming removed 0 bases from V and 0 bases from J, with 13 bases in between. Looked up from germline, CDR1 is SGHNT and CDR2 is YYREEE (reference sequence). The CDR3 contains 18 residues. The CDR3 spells CASSLDGGTNSYNSPLHF. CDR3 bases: TGTGCCAGCAGCTTGGATGGCGGGACTAACTCCTATAATTCACCCCTCCACTTT.

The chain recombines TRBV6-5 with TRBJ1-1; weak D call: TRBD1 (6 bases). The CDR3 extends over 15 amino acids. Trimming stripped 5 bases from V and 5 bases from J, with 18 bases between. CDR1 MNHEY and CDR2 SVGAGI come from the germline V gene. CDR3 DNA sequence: TGTGCCAGCAGTCCTAACTCAGGGGCCGGGACTGAAGCTTTCTTT. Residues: CASSPNSGAGTEAFF.

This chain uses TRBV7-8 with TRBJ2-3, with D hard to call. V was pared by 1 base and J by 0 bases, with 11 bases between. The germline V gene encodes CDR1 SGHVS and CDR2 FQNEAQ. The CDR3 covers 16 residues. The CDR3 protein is CASSLVPGSSTDTQYF. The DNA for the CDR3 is TGTGCCAGCAGCTTAGTACCAGGTTCTAGCACAGATACGCAGTATTTT.

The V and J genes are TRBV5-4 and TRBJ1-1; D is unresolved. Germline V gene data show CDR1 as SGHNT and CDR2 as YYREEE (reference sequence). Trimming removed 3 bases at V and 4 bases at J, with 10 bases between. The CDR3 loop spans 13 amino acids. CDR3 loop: CASSSGRSTEAFF. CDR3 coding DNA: TGTGCCAGCAGCTCGGGGAGGAGCACTGAAGCTTTCTTT.

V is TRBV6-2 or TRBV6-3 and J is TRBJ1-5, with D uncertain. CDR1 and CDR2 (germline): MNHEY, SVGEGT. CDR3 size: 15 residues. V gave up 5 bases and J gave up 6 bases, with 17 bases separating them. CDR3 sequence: CASSPGFQGTQPQHF. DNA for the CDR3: TGTGCCAGCAGTCCCGGGTTCCAAGGAACTCAGCCCCAGCATTTT.

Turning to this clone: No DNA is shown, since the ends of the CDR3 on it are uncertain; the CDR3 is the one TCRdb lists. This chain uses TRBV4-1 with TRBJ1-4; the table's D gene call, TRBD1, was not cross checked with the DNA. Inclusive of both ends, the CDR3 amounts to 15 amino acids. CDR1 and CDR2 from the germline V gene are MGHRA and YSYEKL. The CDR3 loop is CASSQDGTGMKNCFF.

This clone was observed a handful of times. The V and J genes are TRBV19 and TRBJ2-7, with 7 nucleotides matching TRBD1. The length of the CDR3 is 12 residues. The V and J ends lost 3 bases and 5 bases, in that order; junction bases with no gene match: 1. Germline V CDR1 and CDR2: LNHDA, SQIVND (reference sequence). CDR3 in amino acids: CASSMDRHEQYF. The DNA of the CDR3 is TGTGCCAGTAGTATGGACAGGCACGAGCAGTACTTC.